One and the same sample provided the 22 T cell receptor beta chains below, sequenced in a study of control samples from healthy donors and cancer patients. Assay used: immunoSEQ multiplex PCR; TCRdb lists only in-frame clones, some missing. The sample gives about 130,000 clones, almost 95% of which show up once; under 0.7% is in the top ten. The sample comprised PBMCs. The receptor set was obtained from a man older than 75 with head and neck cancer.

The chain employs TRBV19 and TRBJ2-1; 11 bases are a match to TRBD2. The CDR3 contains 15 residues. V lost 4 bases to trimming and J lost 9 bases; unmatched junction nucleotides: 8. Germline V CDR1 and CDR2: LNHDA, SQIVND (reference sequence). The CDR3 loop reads CASSKLAGVMGEQFF. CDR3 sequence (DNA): TGTGCCAGTAGTAAACTAGCGGGAGTGATGGGTGAGCAGTTCTTC.

This chain's CDR3 is CASSLRGAGTEAFF. In nucleotides, the CDR3 is TGTGCCAGCAGTTTAAGGGGAGCAGGCACTGAAGCTTTCTTT. The chain has TRBV27 and TRBJ1-1; D is perhaps TRBD1 (5 bases). Trimming stripped 2 bases from V and 4 bases from J, with 11 bases between. The CDR3 sequence is 14 residues long. Looked up from germline, CDR1 is MNHEY and CDR2 is SMNVEV (reference sequence).

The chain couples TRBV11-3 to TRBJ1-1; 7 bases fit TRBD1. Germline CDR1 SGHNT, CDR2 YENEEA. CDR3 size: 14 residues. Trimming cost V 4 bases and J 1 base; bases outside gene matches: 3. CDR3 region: CASSSGGSNTEAFF. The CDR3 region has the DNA TGTGCCAGCAGCTCAGGGGGATCGAACACTGAAGCTTTCTTT.

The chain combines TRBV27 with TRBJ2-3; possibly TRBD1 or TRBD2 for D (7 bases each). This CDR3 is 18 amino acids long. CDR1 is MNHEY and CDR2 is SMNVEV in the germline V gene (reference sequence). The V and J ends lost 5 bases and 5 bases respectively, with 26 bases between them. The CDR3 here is CASSPTGGQPRSGDTQYF. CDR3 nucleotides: TGTGCCAGCAGTCCAACGGGGGGACAGCCTCGAAGCGGAGATACGCAGTATTTT.

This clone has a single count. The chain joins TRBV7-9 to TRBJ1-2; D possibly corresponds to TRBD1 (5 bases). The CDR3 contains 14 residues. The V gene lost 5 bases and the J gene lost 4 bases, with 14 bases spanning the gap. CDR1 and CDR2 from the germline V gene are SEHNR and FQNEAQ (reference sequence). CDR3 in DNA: TGTGCCAGCAGCCCCCGGGGGACGGCCTATGGCTACACCTTC. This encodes CASSPRGTAYGYTF.

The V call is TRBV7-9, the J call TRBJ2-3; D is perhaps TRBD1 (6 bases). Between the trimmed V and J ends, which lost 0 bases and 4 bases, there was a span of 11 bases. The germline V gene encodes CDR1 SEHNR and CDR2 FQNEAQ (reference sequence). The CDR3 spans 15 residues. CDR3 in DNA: TGTGCCAGCAGCTTAGCGGGGGCCAAGGCAGATACGCAGTATTTT. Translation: CASSLAGAKADTQYF.

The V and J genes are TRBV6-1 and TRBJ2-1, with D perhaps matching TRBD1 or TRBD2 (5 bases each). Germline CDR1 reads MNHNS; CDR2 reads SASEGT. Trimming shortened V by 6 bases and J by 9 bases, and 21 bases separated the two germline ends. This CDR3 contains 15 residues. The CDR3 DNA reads TGTGCCAGCAGGCTACAAGGTCTAGCTGGGGGTGAGCAGTTCTTC. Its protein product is CASRLQGLAGGEQFF.

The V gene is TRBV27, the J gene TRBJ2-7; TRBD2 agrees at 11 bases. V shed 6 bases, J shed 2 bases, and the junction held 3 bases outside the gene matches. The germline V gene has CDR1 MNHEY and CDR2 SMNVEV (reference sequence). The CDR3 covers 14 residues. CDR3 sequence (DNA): TGTGCCAGCAGGAAACTAGCGGGAGCCTACGAGCAGTACTTC. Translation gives CASRKLAGAYEQYF.

In DNA, the CDR3 is TGTGCCAGCTCACCACTGGGAGGGAATAGGGACACTGAAGCTTTCTTT. Its translation: CASSPLGGNRDTEAFF. The gene calls are TRBV18 and TRBJ1-1, with D unclear. Germline values: CDR1 KGHSH, CDR2 LQKENI. V was pared by 1 base and J by 3 bases, with 15 bases between. The CDR3 consists of 16 residues.

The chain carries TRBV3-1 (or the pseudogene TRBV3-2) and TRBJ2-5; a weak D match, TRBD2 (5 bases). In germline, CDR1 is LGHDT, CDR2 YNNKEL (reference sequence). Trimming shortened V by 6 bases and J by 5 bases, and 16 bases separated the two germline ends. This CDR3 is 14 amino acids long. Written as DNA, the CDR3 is TGTGCCAGCAGTCCGGAGGAGTCCGGGGAGACCCAGTACTTC. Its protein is CASSPEESGETQYF.

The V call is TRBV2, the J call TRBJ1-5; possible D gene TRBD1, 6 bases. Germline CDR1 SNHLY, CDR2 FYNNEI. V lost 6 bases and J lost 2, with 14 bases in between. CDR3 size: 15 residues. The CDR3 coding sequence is TGTGCCAGCAGCCTCGGGGGGGCAGGCAATCAGCCCCAGCATTTT. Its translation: CASSLGGAGNQPQHF. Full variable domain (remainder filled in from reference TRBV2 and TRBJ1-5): EPEVTQTPSHQVTQMGQEVILRCVPISNHLYFYWYRQILGQKVEFLVSFYNNEISEKSEIFDDQFSVERPDGSNFTLKIRSTKLEDSAMYFCASSLGGAGNQPQHFGDGTRLSIL.

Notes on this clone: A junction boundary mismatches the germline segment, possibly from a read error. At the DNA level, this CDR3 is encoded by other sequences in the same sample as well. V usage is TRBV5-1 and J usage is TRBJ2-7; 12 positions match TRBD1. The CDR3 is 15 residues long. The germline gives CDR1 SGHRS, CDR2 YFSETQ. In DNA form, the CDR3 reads TGCGCCAGCAGCGATTGGGGGGACAGGGGGCCCGAGCAGTATTTC. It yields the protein CASSDWGDRGPEQYF. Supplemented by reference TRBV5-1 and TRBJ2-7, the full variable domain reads KAGVTQTPRYLIKTRGQQVTLSCSPISGHRSVSWYQQTPGQGLQFLFEYFSETQRNKGNFPGRFSGRQFSNSRSEMNVSTLELGDSALYLCASSDWGDRGPEQYFGPGTRLTVT.

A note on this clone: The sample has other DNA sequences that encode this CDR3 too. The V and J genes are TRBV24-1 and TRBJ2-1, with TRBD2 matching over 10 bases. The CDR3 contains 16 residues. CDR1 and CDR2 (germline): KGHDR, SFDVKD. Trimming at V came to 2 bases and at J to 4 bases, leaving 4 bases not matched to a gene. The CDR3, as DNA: TGTGCCACCAGTGATTCCAGCGGGGGGGTTTACAATGAGCAGTTCTTC. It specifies CATSDSSGGVYNEQFF.

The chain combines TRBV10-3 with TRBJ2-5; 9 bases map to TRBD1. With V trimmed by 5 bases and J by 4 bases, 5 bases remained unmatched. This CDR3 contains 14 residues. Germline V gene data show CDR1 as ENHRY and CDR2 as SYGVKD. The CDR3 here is CAISKQGAGETQYF. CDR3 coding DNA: TGTGCCATCAGTAAACAGGGGGCAGGAGAGACCCAGTACTTC.

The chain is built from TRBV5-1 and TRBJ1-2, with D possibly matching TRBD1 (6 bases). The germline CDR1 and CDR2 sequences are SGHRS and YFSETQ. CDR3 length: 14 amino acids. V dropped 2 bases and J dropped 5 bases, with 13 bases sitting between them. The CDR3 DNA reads TGCGCCAGCAGCTTCGCAGGGGAGGATTATGGCTACACCTTC. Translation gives CASSFAGEDYGYTF.

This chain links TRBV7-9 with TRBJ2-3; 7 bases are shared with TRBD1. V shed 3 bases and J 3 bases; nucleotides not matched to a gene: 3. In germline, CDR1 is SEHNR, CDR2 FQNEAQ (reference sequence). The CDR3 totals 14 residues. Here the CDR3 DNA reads TGTGCCAGCAGCTTCGGACAGGAAACAGATACGCAGTATTTT. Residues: CASSFGQETDTQYF. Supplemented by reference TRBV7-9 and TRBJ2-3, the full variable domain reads DTGVSQNPRHKITKRGQNVTFRCDPISEHNRLYWYRQTLGQGPEFLTYFQNEAQLEKSRLLSDRFSAERPKGSFSTLEIQRTEQGDSAMYLCASSFGQETDTQYFGPGTRLTVL.

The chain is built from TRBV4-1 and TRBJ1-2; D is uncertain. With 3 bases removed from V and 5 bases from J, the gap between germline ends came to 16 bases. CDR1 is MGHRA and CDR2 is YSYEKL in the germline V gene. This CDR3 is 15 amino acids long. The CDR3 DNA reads TGCGCCAGCAGCCAGAGTTCCCTCGGTGGGTATGGCTACACCTTC. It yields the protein CASSQSSLGGYGYTF.

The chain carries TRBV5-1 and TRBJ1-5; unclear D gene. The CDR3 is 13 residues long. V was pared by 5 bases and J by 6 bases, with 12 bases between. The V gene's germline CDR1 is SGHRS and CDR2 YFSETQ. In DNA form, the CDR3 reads TGCGCCAGCAGGGAGAGTCCTACTCAGCCCCAGCATTTT. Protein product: CASRESPTQPQHF.

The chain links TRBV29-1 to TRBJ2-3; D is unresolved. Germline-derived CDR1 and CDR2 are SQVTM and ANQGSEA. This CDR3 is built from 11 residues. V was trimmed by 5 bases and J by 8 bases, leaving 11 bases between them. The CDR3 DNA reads TGCAGCGTTAATCCTCGCGTTACGCAGTATTTT. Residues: CSVNPRVTQYF.

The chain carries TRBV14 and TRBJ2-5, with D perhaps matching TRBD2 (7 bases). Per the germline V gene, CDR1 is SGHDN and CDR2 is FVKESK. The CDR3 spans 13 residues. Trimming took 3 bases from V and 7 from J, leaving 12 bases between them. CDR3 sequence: CASSHAGAGTQYF. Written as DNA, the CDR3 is TGTGCCAGCAGCCACGCGGGGGCCGGGACCCAGTACTTC. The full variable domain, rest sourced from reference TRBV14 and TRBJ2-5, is EAGVTQFPSHSVIEKGQTVTLRCDPISGHDNLYWYRRVMGKEIKFLLHFVKESKQDESGMPNNRFLAERTGGTYSTLKVQPAELEDSGVYFCASSHAGAGTQYFGPGTRLLVL.

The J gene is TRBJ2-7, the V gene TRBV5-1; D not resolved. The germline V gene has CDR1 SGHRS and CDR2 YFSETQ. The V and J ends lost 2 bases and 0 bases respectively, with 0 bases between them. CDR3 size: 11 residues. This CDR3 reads CASSFSYEQYF. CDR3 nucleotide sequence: TGCGCCAGCAGCTTCTCCTACGAGCAGTACTTC.

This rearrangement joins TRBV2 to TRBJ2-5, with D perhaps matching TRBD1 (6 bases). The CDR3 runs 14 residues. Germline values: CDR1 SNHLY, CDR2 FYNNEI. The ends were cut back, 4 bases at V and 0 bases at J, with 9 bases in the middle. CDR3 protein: CASSVGAYQETQYF. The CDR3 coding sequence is TGTGCCAGCAGTGTGGGGGCCTACCAAGAGACCCAGTACTTC. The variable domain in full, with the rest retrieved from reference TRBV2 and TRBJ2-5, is EPEVTQTPSHQVTQMGQEVILRCVPISNHLYFYWYRQILGQKVEFLVSFYNNEISEKSEIFDDQFSVERPDGSNFTLKIRSTKLEDSAMYFCASSVGAYQETQYFGPGTRLLVL.